This T cell receptor beta chain derives from a study of PD-1 blockade in classical Hodgkin lymphoma. The germline gives CDR1 MNHNS, CDR2 SASEGT. Trimming pared 0 bases from V and 2 bases from J, leaving 8 bases between. CDR3 length: 15 amino acids. Libraries were prepared by immunoSEQ multiplex PCR; TCRdb keeps only in-frame clonotypes and omits some of them. The top ten clones hold under 30% of a sample with 13,000 or so clones, roughly 78% of them seen once. Relapses following autologous stem cell transplantation were seen in all patients, with brentuximab vedotin exposure varying. A word on this clone: Its antigen remains unknown.

Points from the study as a whole: Whoever responded completely had baseline diversity much like that seen in newly diagnosed patients. TCR diversity in CD4+, not CD8+, cells rose significantly by C4D1. Exclusion was the outcome for patients who began nivolumab under 1 year after ASCT.

The sequences come from peripheral blood mononuclear cells (PBMCs), collected at baseline. This sequence originates from a human donor with classical Hodgkin lymphoma. V is TRBV6-1 and J is TRBJ1-3; no reliable D call. DNA of the CDR3: TGTGCCAGCAGTGAAGCGTGGGCAGCTGGAAACACCATATATTTT. Protein sequence: CASSEAWAAGNTIYF.